A single sample gave rise to the 21 T cell receptor beta chains below, sequenced in a study of cytomegalovirus exposure and HLA in healthy donors. The PCR had 60 Vbeta and 13 Jbeta primers. Assay used: immunoSEQ multiplex PCR; TCRdb lists only in-frame clones, some missing. This table holds approximately 100,000 clones, about 76% found once. The specimen sequenced was PBMCs. These receptors all stem from a woman in her forties in good health and CMV-seronegative.

This clone was counted once. The gene calls are TRBV2 and TRBJ2-3; D is possibly TRBD2 (5 bases). V gave up 8 bases and J gave up 0 bases, with 12 bases separating them. The germline V gene has CDR1 SNHLY and CDR2 FYNNEI. The length of the CDR3 is 14 residues. The DNA of the CDR3 is TGTGCCAGCGTTAGGGAGAGTAGCACAGATACGCAGTATTTT. Protein: CASVRESSTDTQYF.

To note about this clone: Other DNA sequences in this specimen translate into the identical CDR3. This sequence joins TRBV29-1 and TRBJ1-1, with 10 bases identical to TRBD1. Trimming took 6 bases from V and 1 from J; bases not matched to a gene: 2. This CDR3 spans 13 amino acids. Germline assignment: CDR1 SQVTM and CDR2 ANQGSEA. The CDR3 reads CSVRTGGNTEAFF. The CDR3 bases are TGCAGCGTCCGGACAGGGGGGAACACTGAAGCTTTCTTT. Using reference TRBV29-1 and TRBJ1-1 for the parts outside the CDR3, the full variable domain is SAVISQKPSRDICQRGTSLTIQCQVDSQVTMMFWYRQQPGQSLTLIATANQGSEATYESGFVIDKFPISRPNLTFSTLTVSNMSPEDSSIYLCSVRTGGNTEAFFGQGTRLTVV.

The chain recombines TRBV23-1 with TRBJ2-7; TRBD1 aligns across 11 bases. TRBV23-1 is treated as an ORF (open reading frame) with a function not yet certain. This CDR3 comprises 19 residues. The J segment lost 0 bases and the V segment lost 2 bases, leaving 12 bases of the junction unmatched. This CDR3 reads CASSQPGGQGVILSYEQYF. CDR3 nucleotide sequence: TGCGCCAGCAGTCAACCGGGGGGACAGGGGGTCATACTCTCCTACGAGCAGTACTTC.

This clone was picked up one time. The rearrangement links TRBV19 to TRBJ2-2; 11 bases align to TRBD2. Germline V gives CDR1 LNHDA, CDR2 SQIVND (reference sequence). CDR3 length: 16 residues. V was clipped by 4 bases and J by 3 bases; unmatched bases: 4. In DNA form, the CDR3 reads TGTGCCAGTAGTACCTATAGCGGGGGGGACACCGGGGAGCTGTTTTTT. Protein: CASSTYSGGDTGELFF.

The rearrangement links TRBV5-1 to TRBJ2-5; 7 nucleotides agree with TRBD1. The CDR3 runs 16 residues. Germline-derived CDR1 and CDR2 are SGHRS and YFSETQ. Trimming cost V 1 base and J 5 bases; bases outside gene matches: 11. CDR3 protein: CASSLPGGTRIETQYF. The CDR3 nucleotides read TGCGCCAGCAGCTTGCCAGGGGGTACGAGGATTGAGACCCAGTACTTC.

This sequence joins TRBV5-6 and TRBJ1-2, with 7 bases identical to TRBD1. CDR1 is SGHDT and CDR2 is YYEEEE in the germline V gene. The trim removed 4 bases at V and 2 bases at J, leaving 8 bases unmatched. There are 15 residues in the CDR3. The CDR3 here is CASSAVDRENYGYTF. Written as DNA, the CDR3 is TGTGCCAGCAGCGCTGTCGACAGGGAAAACTATGGCTACACCTTC.

The chain uses TRBV6-1 and TRBJ2-5; 7 bases are a match to TRBD1. V was pared by 3 bases and J by 0 bases, with 10 bases of the junction left unmatched. The CDR3 length is 17 residues. Germline CDR1 is MNHNS and CDR2 is SASEGT. The CDR3 spells CASSELWDRKYQETQYF. The CDR3 region has the DNA TGTGCCAGCAGTGAGTTGTGGGACAGAAAGTACCAAGAGACCCAGTACTTC.

This sequence joins TRBV4-1 and TRBJ1-2, with a possible D match to TRBD1 (6 bases). Germline values: CDR1 MGHRA, CDR2 YSYEKL. Trimming pared 1 base from V and 11 bases from J, leaving 20 bases between. The CDR3 covers 15 residues. As DNA, the CDR3 is TGCGCCAGCAGCCAAGGACCTCGAGTTGACAGGTATTACACCTTC. Protein product: CASSQGPRVDRYYTF.

This CDR3 is CASSLVGQGRISPDFEQYF. For the CDR3, the DNA is TGTGCCAGCAGCTTAGTTGGGCAGGGCCGAATCTCTCCCGACTTCGAGCAGTACTTC. This chain joins TRBV7-8 and TRBJ2-7, with a weak D call TRBD1 (5 bases). This CDR3 spans 19 amino acids. V lost 1 base and J 6 bases, leaving 28 bases between the germline ends. Germline CDR1 is SGHVS and CDR2 is FQNEAQ.

The chain recombines TRBV9 with TRBJ1-1; maybe TRBD1 (6 bases). The V end lost 3 bases, the J end lost 11 bases, and 23 bases lay between the germline ends. The CDR3 consists of 15 residues. Germline V gene data show CDR1 as SGDLS and CDR2 as YYNGEE. CDR3 sequence reads: CASSADYGTHEGAFF. DNA of the CDR3: TGTGCCAGCAGCGCCGACTACGGGACACACGAAGGGGCTTTCTTT.

The chain uses TRBV6-1 and TRBJ2-5, with a tentative D call TRBD2 (8 bases). The CDR3 runs 15 residues. V gave up 5 bases and J gave up 5 bases, with 18 bases separating them. Germline CDR1 MNHNS, CDR2 SASEGT. CDR3 DNA sequence: TGTGCCAGCAGTTTACAAGGGGGCGGGAGGGAGACCCAGTACTTC. This gives the protein CASSLQGGGRETQYF.

Note on this clone: It is likely a read error, because the conserved phenylalanine at the end of the CDR3 is missing. It is unclear where the CDR3 begins or ends on the DNA, so no DNA is shown, and the CDR3 is as TCRdb lists it. The chain employs TRBV10-1 and TRBJ1-1. Germline CDR1 WNHNN, CDR2 SYGVQD (reference sequence). Counting both end residues, the CDR3 totals 9 amino acids. CDR3 in amino acids: CASSDKGLL.

This chain uses TRBV7-9 with TRBJ2-2; TRBD2 aligns across 11 bases. Germline CDR1 and CDR2: SEHNR and FQNEAQ (reference sequence). Trimming took 5 bases from V and 5 from J; bases not matched to a gene: 7. The CDR3 spans 16 residues. The CDR3: CASSPPRLAGTGELFF. DNA for the CDR3: TGTGCCAGCAGCCCCCCGCGACTAGCGGGGACCGGGGAGCTGTTTTTT.

The chain is built from TRBV7-9 and TRBJ1-4, with a weak D call TRBD1 (5 bases). Trimming took off 4 bases at V and 8 bases at J, with 17 bases between the two ends. Germline V gene data show CDR1 as SEHNR and CDR2 as FQNEAQ (reference sequence). The CDR3 has 15 residues. DNA for the CDR3: TGTGCCAGCAGCTCCGCCGCCAGGGCGGGAGAAAAACTGTTTTTT. It codes for CASSSAARAGEKLFF.

The J gene is TRBJ2-1, the V gene TRBV11-2; TRBD1 is a possible D gene (6 bases). V lost 2 bases and J 7 bases, leaving 18 bases between the germline ends. CDR1 is SGHAT, CDR2 FQNNGV, per germline. The CDR3 totals 16 residues. The CDR3 is CASSLWVGTNPNEQFF. CDR3 nucleotide sequence: TGTGCCAGCAGCTTATGGGTCGGGACAAATCCTAATGAGCAGTTCTTC.

The chain links TRBV6-5 to TRBJ1-1, with D hard to call. Between the trimmed V and J ends, which lost 7 bases and 6 bases, there was a span of 15 bases. This CDR3 is 13 amino acids long. In germline, CDR1 is MNHEY, CDR2 SVGAGI. The CDR3, as DNA: TGTGCCAGCATCCTTATTGAGAGGGCTGAAGCTTTCTTT. It specifies CASILIERAEAFF.

The rearrangement links TRBV4-3 to TRBJ1-2, with TRBD1 matching 8 bases. Germline V gives CDR1 LGHNA, CDR2 YSLEER. After removal of 2 bases from V and 3 bases from J, the junction contained 5 bases not matched to a gene. This CDR3 region has 15 residues. DNA for the CDR3: TGCGCCAGCAGCCAAAACAGGGGGGACGACTATGGCTACACCTTC. It encodes CASSQNRGDDYGYTF.

V gene TRBV6-5 combines with J gene TRBJ1-2; D may be TRBD1 (6 bases). This CDR3 region has 15 residues. Germline assignment: CDR1 MNHEY and CDR2 SVGAGI. Trimming took 2 bases from V and 7 from J, leaving 17 bases between them. The CDR3 DNA reads TGTGCCAGCAGTTACGGCGGGGGCAGGGGAACTGGCTACACCTTC. Protein product: CASSYGGGRGTGYTF.

This chain connects TRBV6-5 to TRBJ2-5, with D perhaps matching TRBD1 (5 bases). Looked up from germline, CDR1 is MNHEY and CDR2 is SVGAGI. V was pared by 7 bases and J by 0 bases, with 9 bases between. The CDR3 is made up of 13 amino acids. The CDR3 loop is CASTSTDQETQYF. The CDR3 DNA is TGTGCCAGCACCTCGACAGACCAAGAGACCCAGTACTTC.

The chain combines TRBV5-6 with TRBJ1-1; TRBD1 aligns across 11 bases. CDR3 length: 17 residues. J gave up 5 bases and V 4 bases, and 13 bases lay outside the gene matches. The germline gives CDR1 SGHDT, CDR2 YYEEEE. The CDR3 nucleotides read TGTGCCAGCAGCGGGGGGTGGGACAGGGGGATGGAGACTGAAGCTTTCTTT. Protein: CASSGGWDRGMETEAFF.

This clone has just one count. The chain uses TRBV7-9 and TRBJ2-7, with TRBD2 as a possible D gene (6 bases). Germline values: CDR1 SEHNR, CDR2 FQNEAQ (reference sequence). V was clipped by 5 bases and J by 7 bases, with 21 bases between them. CDR3 length: 15 residues. The CDR3 here is CASSEPSGLGTEQYF. In nucleotides, the CDR3 is TGTGCCAGCAGCGAACCCTCGGGACTCGGCACGGAGCAGTACTTC. Drawing the rest from reference TRBV7-9 and TRBJ2-7, the complete variable domain is DTGVSQNPRHKITKRGQNVTFRCDPISEHNRLYWYRQTLGQGPEFLTYFQNEAQLEKSRLLSDRFSAERPKGSFSTLEIQRTEQGDSAMYLCASSEPSGLGTEQYFGPGTRLTVT.